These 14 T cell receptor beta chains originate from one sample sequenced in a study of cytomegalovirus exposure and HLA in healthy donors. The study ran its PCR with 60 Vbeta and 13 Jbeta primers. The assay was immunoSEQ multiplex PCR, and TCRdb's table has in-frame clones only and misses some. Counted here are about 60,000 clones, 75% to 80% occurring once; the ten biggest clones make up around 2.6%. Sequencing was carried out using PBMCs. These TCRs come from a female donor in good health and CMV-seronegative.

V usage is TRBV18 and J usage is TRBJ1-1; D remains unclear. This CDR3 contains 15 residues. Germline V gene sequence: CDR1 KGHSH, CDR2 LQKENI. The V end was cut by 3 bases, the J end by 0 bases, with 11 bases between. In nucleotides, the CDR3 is TGTGCCAGCTCACCTCCAGACAAACTGAACACTGAAGCTTTCTTT. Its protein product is CASSPPDKLNTEAFF.

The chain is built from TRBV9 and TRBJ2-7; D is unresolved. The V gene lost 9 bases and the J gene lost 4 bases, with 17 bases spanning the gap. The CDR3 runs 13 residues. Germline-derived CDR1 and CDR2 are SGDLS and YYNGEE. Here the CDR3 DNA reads TGTGCCACCCCGGTCGAGCGATTGTACGAGCAGTACTTC. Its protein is CATPVERLYEQYF.

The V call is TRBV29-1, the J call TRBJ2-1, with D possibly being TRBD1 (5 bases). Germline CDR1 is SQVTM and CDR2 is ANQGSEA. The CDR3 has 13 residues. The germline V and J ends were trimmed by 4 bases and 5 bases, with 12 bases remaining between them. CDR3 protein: CSVVQGSDNEQFF. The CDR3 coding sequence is TGCAGCGTTGTCCAGGGATCGGACAATGAGCAGTTCTTC.

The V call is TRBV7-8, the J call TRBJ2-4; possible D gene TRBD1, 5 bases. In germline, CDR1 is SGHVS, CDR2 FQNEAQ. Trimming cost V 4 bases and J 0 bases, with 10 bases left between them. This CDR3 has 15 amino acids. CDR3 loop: CASSSDRLAKNIQYF. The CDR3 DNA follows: TGTGCCAGCAGCTCCGACAGACTAGCCAAAAACATTCAGTACTTC.

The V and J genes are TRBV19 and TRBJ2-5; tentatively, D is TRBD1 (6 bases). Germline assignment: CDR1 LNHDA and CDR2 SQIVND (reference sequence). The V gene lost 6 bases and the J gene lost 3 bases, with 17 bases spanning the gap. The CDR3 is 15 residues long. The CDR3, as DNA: TGTGCCAGTAGCCCCCAGGGGTTTGGTGAAGAGACCCAGTACTTC. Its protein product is CASSPQGFGEETQYF.

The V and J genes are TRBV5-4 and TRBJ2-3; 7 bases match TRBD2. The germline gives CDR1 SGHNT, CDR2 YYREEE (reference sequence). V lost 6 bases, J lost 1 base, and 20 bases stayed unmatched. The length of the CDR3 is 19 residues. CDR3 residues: CASTPSGGGPRLGTDTQYF. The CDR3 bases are TGTGCCAGCACCCCCTCCGGGGGAGGGCCACGGCTTGGCACAGATACGCAGTATTTT.

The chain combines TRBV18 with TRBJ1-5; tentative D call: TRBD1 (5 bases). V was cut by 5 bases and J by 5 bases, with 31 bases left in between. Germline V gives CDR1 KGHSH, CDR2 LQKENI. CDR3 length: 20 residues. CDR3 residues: CASSVLGLPLSMADYQPQHF. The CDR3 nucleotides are TGTGCCAGCTCAGTATTGGGACTCCCCTTGTCCATGGCTGACTATCAGCCCCAGCATTTT.

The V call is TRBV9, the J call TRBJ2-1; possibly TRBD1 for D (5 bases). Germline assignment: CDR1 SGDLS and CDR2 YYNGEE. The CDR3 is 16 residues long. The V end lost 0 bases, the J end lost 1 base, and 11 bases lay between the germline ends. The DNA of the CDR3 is TGTGCCAGCAGCGTAGAGGGGAAGGAGTCCTACAATGAGCAGTTCTTC. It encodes CASSVEGKESYNEQFF.

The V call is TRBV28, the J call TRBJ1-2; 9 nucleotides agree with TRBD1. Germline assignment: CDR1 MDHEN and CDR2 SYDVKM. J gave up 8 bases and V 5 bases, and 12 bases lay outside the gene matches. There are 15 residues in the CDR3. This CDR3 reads CASSPIAGQGKGYTF. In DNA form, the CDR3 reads TGTGCCAGCAGTCCTATAGCCGGACAGGGGAAGGGCTACACCTTC.

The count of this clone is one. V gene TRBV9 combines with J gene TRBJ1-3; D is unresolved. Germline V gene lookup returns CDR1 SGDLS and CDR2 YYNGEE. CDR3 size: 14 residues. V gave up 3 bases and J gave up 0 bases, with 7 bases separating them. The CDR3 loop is CASSGGVSGNTIYF. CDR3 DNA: TGTGCCAGCAGCGGAGGCGTCTCTGGAAACACCATATATTTT.

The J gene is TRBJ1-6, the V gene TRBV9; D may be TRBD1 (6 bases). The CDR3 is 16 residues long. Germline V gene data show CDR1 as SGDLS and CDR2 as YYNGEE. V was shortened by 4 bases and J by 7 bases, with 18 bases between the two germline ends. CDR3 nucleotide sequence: TGTGCCAGCAGCAGTTCAGACAGGCGGCTCAATTCACCCCTCCACTTT. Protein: CASSSSDRRLNSPLHF.

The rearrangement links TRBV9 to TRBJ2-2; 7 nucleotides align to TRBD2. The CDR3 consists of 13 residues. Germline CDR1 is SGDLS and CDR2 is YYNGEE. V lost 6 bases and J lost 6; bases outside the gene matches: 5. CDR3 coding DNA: TGTGCCAGCACCCTTGGACTAGCCGGGGAGCTGTTTTTT. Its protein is CASTLGLAGELFF.

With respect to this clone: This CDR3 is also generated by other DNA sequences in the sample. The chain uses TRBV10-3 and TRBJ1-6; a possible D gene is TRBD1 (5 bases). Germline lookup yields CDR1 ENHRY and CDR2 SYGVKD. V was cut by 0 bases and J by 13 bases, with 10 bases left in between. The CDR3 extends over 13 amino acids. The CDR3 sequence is CAISESRDSPLHF. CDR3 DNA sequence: TGTGCCATCAGTGAGTCGCGGGACTCCCCCCTCCACTTT.

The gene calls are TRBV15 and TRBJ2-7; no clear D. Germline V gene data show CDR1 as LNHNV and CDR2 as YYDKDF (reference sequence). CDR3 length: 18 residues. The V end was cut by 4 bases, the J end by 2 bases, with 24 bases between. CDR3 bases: TGTGCCACCAGCACCAAGTTCCCACTGCCCTGGGCGCCCTACGAGCAGTACTTC. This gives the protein CATSTKFPLPWAPYEQYF. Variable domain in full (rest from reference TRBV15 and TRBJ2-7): DAMVIQNPRYQVTQFGKPVTLSCSQTLNHNVMYWYQQKSSQAPKLLFHYYDKDFNNEADTPDNFQSRRPNTSFCFLDIRSPGLGDTAMYLCATSTKFPLPWAPYEQYFGPGTRLTVT.